The present TCR beta chain was sequenced within a study of T cells in Graves' hyperthyroidism and ophthalmopathy. Study-level findings and limits: Most clonotypes expanded in thyroid above 0.001 were likewise present in blood.

CDR3 length equals 11 residues. Germline loops: CDR1 SQVTM, CDR2 ANQGSEA. The V end was cut by 4 bases, the J end by 4 bases, with 5 bases between. Lactation, pregnancy, other autoimmune disease or uncontrolled infection excluded patients. Diagnoses used clinical symptoms, serum thyroxine and TRAb, thyroid ultrasound and orbital computed tomography. This clonotype was recorded once. Its antigen is unknown. RNA transcripts served as the template for amplifying TCR beta CDR3 regions. HTBI primers drove first-round RT-PCR of the TCR CDR3. In TCRdb, the multiplex PCR reads were re-called with MiXCR into one record per CDR3 protein. This table has approximately 720,000 distinct CDR3 sequences, around 19% appearing once.

The genes are TRBV29-1 and TRBJ1-3; D unresolved. The sample taken for sequencing was blood. This TCR came from a woman between 45 and 65 years old with Graves' hyperthyroidism that later progressed to Graves' ophthalmopathy. The CDR3 spells CSVGSGNTIYF. For the CDR3, the DNA is TGCAGCGTTGGTTCAGGAAACACCATATATTTT.